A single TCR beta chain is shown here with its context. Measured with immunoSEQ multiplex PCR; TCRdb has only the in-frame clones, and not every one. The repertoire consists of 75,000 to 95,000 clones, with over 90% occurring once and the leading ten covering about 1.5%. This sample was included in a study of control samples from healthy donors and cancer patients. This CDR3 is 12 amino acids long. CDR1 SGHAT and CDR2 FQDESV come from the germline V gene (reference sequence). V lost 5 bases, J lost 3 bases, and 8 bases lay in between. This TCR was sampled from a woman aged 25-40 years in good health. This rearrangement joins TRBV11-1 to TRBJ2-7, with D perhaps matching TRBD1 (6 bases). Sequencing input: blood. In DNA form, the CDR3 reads TGTGCCAGCAGCGCGGACAGCTACGAGCAGTACTTC. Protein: CASSADSYEQYF.